This TCR beta chain originates from a study of blood T cell repertoires in COVID-19. Study details: PBMCs, B-cell-depleted T cells, or T cells were the source of the cDNA or gDNA that made up the material.

Clones were sequenced by immunoSEQ multiplex PCR, and TCRdb holds only the in-frame ones, with some missing. This repertoire shows about 71,000 clones, about 93% found once; its top ten account for roughly 0.8%. Per germline, CDR1 KGHDR and CDR2 SFDVKD. Losses at the gene ends were 0 bases for V and 6 bases for J; bases not matched to a gene: 3. The CDR3 is made up of 14 amino acids. This sequence joins TRBV24-1 and TRBJ1-1; 7 bases line up with TRBD1. Sequencing input: peripheral blood. The sequence was collected from a woman of 80 years or more with acute or convalescent COVID-19. The CDR3, as DNA: TGTGCCACCAGTGATTTGGAAACAGGGGCTGAAGCTTTCTTT. It translates to CATSDLETGAEAFF.